The clone carrying this TCR beta chain was observed a handful of times. These data come from a study of CD8 T cells in Susac syndrome. RNA totalling about 0.45 to 1 ug underwent reverse transcription with random hexamers. TCRdb analysed the immunoSEQ multiplex PCR reads with MiXCR anew, one entry per CDR3 protein. The profile covers about 400,000 distinct CDR3 sequences, with 85% to 90% appearing a single time and 0.09% to 0.15% taken by the ten largest. CDR3 length: 13 residues. The V and J ends lost 2 bases and 5 bases, in that order; junction bases with no gene match: 2. Germline CDR1 and CDR2: SGHVS and FNYEAQ. TCR beta sequencing covered blood CD8+ and CD4+ T cells. The multiple sclerosis controls, all treatment-naive patients, had relapsing-remitting disease that was stable or active. The CD8+ and CD4+ T cells were negatively isolated, with the TEMRA cells enriched by FACS.

Sequenced sample: CD8+ T cells from PBMCs. V and J are TRBV7-6 and TRBJ2-7; 8 bases align to TRBD1. The sequence was obtained from a human donor with multiple sclerosis. The CDR3 loop is CASSLQGAHEQYF. CDR3 bases: TGTGCCAGCAGCTTACAGGGGGCCCACGAGCAGTACTTC.